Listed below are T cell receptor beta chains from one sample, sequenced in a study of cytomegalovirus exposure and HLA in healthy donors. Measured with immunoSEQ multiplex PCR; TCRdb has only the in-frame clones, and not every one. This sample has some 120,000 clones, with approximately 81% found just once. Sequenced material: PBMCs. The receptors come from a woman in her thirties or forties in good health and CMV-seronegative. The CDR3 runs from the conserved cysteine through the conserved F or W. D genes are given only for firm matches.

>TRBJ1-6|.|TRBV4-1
CASSQGARYSDSPLHF
TGCGCCAGCAGCCAAGGCGCTCGGTATTCGGATTCACCCCTCCACTTT
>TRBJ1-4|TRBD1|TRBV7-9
CSSSPPRGHEGEKLFF
TGTTCCAGCTCCCCGCCCAGGGGGCACGAAGGTGAAAAACTGTTTTTT
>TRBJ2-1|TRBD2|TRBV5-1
CASASSGRAYPGEQFF
TGCGCCAGCGCCTCTAGCGGGAGGGCTTATCCCGGTGAGCAGTTCTTC
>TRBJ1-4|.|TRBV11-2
CASSPGAGGVEKLFF
TGTGCCAGCAGCCCAGGGGCTGGGGGAGTTGAAAAACTGTTTTTT
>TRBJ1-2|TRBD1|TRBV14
CASSPPGVQGAHGYTF
TGTGCCAGCAGCCCCCCAGGGGTACAGGGGGCGCACGGCTACACCTTC
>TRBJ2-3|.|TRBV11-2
CASSLRSKGNTDTQYF
TGTGCCAGCAGCTTAAGAAGTAAGGGGAACACAGATACGCAGTATTTT
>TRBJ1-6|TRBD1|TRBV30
CAWSQGQLFSGAPLHF
TGTGCCTGGAGTCAGGGACAGTTATTTTCTGGAGCACCCCTCCACTTT
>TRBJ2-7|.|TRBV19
CASSMLSKPYEQYF
TGTGCCAGTAGTATGCTTTCCAAGCCCTACGAGCAGTACTTC
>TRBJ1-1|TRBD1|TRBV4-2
CASSQRTGMNTEAFF
TGTGCCAGCAGCCAAAGGACAGGGATGAACACTGAAGCTTTCTTT
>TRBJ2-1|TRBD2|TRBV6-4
CASSLEPAGGGNEQFF
TGTGCCAGCAGCCTAGAACCGGCGGGAGGGGGCAATGAGCAGTTCTTC
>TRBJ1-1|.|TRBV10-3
CAISYRENTEAFF
TGTGCCATCAGTTACAGGGAAAACACTGAAGCTTTCTTT
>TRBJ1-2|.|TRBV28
CASSSIDRVSYGYTF
TGTGCCAGCAGCTCGATCGACAGAGTATCCTATGGCTACACCTTC
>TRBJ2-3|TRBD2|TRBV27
CATHRGGLAGVYTDTQYF
TGTGCCACCCACAGGGGAGGACTAGCGGGAGTGTATACAGATACGCAGTATTTT
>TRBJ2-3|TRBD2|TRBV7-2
CASSLAPAGVAADTQYF
TGTGCCAGCAGCTTAGCCCCAGCGGGGGTAGCCGCAGATACGCAGTATTTT
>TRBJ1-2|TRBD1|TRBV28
CASSLSVGQAEPYGYTF
TGTGCCAGCAGTTTAAGCGTCGGACAGGCTGAGCCTTATGGCTACACCTTC
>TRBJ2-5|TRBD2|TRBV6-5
CASSRTSGEKETQYF
TGTGCCAGCAGCCGGACTAGCGGGGAGAAAGAGACCCAGTACTTC
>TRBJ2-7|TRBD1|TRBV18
CASSGDRSTYEQYF
TGTGCCAGCTCAGGGGACAGGTCAACCTACGAGCAGTACTTC
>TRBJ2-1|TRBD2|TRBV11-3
CASSSRLAGVYNEQFF
TGTGCCAGCAGCTCGCGGTTAGCGGGGGTGTACAATGAGCAGTTCTTC